This entry concerns a single TCR beta chain. At one of its ends the junction is not consistent with the germline gene, which may arise from a read error. CDR3 size: 17 residues. Per germline, CDR1 SSHAT and CDR2 FNYEAQ (reference sequence). Study processing details: Researchers report that nucleated cell counts were estimated from reference gene primer amplification. Repertoires were generated with immunoSEQ multiplex PCR, while TCRdb's copy carries only in-frame clones and drops some. The D gene and trimming were derived from the DNA, and the V and J assignments and clone size from that table. The sample has 60,000 to 65,000 clones, approximately 86% seen once. The data belong to a study of blood T cell repertoires in COVID-19. Study background: Whether acute or convalescent, the COVID-19 samples came from the United States, Italy and Spain. The analysed material was cDNA or gDNA that came from T cells, B-cell-depleted T cells, or PBMCs.

The source material was peripheral blood. The gene calls are TRBV7-7 and TRBJ2-1; the match to TRBD2 covers 14 bases. The sequence was obtained from a man between 50 and 59 years old with active COVID-19. CDR3 sequence (DNA): TGTGCTAGCAGCTTAGACTCCTTTGAGGGACTAGCGGGGGTGCAGTTCTTC. This sequence encodes CASSLDSFEGLAGVQFF.